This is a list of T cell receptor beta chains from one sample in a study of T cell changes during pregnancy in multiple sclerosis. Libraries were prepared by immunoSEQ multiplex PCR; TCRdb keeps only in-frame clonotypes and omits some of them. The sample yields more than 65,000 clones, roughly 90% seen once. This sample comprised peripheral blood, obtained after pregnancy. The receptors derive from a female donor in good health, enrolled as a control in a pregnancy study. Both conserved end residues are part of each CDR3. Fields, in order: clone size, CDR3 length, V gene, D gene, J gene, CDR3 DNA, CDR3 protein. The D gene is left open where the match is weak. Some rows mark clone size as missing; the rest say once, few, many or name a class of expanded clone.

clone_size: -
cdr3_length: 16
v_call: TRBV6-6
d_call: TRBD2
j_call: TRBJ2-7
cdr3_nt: TGTGCCAGCAGTTATGGGAAGGGACTAGGCTCCTACGAGCAGTACTTC
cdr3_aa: CASSYGKGLGSYEQYF

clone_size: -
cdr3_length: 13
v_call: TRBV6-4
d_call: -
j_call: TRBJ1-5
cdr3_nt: TGTGCCAGCAGTGTCAGGGGCGAACAGCCCCAGCATTTT
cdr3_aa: CASSVRGEQPQHF

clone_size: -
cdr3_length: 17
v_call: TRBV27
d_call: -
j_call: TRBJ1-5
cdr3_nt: TGTGCCAGCAGCCGTTTGGGCGGACAGTATAGCAATCAGCCCCAGCATTTT
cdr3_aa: CASSRLGGQYSNQPQHF

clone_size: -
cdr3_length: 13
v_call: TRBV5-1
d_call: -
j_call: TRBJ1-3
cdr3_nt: TGCGCCAGCAGCTTGGAGCGCGTTGGCACCATATATTTT
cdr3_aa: CASSLERVGTIYF

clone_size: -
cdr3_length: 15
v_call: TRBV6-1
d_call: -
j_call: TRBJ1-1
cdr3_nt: TGTGCCAGCAGTGAAGCTGCCGGAGCCGACACTGAAGCTTTCTTT
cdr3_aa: CASSEAAGADTEAFF

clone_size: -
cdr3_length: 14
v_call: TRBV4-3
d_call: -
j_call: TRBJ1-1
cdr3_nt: TGCGCCAGCAGCGGGCGTAAGGGGGACACTGAAGCTTTCTTT
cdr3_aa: CASSGRKGDTEAFF

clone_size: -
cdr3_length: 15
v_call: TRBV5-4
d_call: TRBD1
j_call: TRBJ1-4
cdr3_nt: TGTGCCAGCAGCTTGACCGGACAGGGTTTCGAAAAACTGTTTTTT
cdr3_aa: CASSLTGQGFEKLFF

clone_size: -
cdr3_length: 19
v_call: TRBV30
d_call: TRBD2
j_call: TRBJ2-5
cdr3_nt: TGTGCCTGGAGTGGGGGGCGGACTAGCGGGAGGGAGCGCGTAGAGACCCAGTACTTC
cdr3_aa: CAWSGGRTSGRERVETQYF

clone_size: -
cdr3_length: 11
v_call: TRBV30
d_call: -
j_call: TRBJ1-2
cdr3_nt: TGTGCCTGGACAGGAAACTATGGCTACACCTTC
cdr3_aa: CAWTGNYGYTF

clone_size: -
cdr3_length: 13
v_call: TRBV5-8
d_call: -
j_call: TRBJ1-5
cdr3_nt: TGTGCCAGCAGCTTGGAGCGGGGACAGCCCCAGCATTTT
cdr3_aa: CASSLERGQPQHF

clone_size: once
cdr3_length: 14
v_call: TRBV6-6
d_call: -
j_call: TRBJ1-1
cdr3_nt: TGTGCCAGCAGACAACCTGGGGAGACCACTGAAGCTTTCTTT
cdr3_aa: CASRQPGETTEAFF

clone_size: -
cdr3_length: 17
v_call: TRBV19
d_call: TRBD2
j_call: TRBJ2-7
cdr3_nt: TGTGCCAGTAGTAGCGGCCCTAGCGGGAGGACAGCCTACGAGCAGTACTTC
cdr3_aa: CASSSGPSGRTAYEQYF

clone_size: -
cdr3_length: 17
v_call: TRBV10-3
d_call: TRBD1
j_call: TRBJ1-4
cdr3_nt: TGTGCCATCAGTGAAGGCGGGTCGGGACAGCCTAATGAAAAACTGTTTTTT
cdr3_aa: CAISEGGSGQPNEKLFF

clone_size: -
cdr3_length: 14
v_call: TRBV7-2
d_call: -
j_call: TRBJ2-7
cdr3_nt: -
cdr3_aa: CASSSSTSGRAEYF

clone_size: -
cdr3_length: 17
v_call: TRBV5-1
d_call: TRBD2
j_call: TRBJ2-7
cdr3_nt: TGCGCCAGCAGCTTGGAGGCTAGCGGGTTACCCTCCTACGAGCAGTACTTC
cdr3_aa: CASSLEASGLPSYEQYF

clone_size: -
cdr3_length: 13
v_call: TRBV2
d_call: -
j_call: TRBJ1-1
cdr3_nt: TGTGCCGGCCATTTAGAGGGGAACACTGAAGCTTTCTTT
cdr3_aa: CAGHLEGNTEAFF